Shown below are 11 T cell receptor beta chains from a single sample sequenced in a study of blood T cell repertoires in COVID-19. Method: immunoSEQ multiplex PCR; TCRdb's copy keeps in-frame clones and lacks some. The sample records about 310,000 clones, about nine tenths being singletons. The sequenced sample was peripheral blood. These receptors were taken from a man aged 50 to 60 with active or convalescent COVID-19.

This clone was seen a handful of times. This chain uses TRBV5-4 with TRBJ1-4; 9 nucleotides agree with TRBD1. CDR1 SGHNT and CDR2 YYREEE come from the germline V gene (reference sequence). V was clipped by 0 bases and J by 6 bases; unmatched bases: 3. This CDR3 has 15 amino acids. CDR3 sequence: CASSLGRTGDEKLFF. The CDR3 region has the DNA TGTGCCAGCAGCTTGGGGCGGACAGGGGATGAAAAACTGTTTTTT.

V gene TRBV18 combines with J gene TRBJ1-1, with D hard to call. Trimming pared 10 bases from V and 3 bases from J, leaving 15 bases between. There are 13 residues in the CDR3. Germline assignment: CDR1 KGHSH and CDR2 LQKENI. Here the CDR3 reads CATLTAGDTEAFF. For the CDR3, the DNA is TGTGCCACCCTGACGGCCGGGGACACTGAAGCTTTCTTT.

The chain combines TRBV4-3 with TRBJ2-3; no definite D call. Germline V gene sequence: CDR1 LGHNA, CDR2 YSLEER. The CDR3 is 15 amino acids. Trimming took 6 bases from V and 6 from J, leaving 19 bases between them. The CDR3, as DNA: TGCGCCAGCAGACTCACTACCTTTGACTCCGATACGCAGTATTTT. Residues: CASRLTTFDSDTQYF.

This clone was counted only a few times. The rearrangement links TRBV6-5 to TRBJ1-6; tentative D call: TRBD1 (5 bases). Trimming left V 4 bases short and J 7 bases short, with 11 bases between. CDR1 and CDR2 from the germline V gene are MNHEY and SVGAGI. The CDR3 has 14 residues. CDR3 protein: CASSSVAGNSPLHF. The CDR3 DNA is TGTGCCAGCAGTTCGGTCGCAGGGAATTCACCCCTCCACTTT.

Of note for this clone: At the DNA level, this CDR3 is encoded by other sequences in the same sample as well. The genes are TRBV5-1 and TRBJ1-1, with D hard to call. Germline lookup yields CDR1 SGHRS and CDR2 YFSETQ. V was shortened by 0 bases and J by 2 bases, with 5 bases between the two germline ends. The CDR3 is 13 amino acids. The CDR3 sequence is CASSLAVNTEAFF. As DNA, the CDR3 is TGCGCCAGCAGCTTGGCCGTTAACACTGAAGCTTTCTTT.

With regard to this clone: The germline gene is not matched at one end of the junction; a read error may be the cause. The CDR3 DNA reads as TGTGCCAGCAGTTACGGGGGGGCCGGCAAACAGCCCCAGCATTTT. It yields the protein CASSYGGAGKQPQHF. The genes are TRBV6-2 or TRBV6-3 and TRBJ1-5; possible D gene TRBD1, 6 bases. Germline CDR1 MNHEY, CDR2 SVGEGT. The length of the CDR3 is 15 residues.

The CDR3 loop reads CASSLDGIAVPSGNEQFF. DNA for the CDR3: TGTGCCAGCAGCTTAGATGGAATTGCGGTCCCCTCGGGGAATGAGCAGTTCTTC. The chain has TRBV11-2 and TRBJ2-1, with TRBD2 as a possible D gene (5 bases). CDR1 and CDR2 (germline): SGHAT, FQNNGV. This CDR3 contains 18 residues. Trimming removed 0 bases from V and 7 bases from J, with 22 bases in between.

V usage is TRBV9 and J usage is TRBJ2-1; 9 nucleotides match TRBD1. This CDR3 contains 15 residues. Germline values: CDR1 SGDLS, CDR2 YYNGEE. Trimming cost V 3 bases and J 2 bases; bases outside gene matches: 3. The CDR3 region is CASSAGQGPYNEQFF. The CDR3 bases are TGTGCCAGCAGCGCGGGACAGGGACCCTACAATGAGCAGTTCTTC.

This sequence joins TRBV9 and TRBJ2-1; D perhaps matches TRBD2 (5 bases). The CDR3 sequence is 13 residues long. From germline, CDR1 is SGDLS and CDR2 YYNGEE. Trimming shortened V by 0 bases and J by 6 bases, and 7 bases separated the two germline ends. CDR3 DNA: TGTGCCAGCAGCGTAGGAGGGAGCAATGAGCAGTTCTTC. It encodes CASSVGGSNEQFF.

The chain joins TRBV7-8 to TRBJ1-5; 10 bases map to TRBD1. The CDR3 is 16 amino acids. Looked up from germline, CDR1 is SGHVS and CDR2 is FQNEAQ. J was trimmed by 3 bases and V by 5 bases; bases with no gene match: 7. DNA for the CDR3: TGTGCCAGCAGCCCCAGACAGGGGGCTATCAATCAGCCCCAGCATTTT. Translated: CASSPRQGAINQPQHF.

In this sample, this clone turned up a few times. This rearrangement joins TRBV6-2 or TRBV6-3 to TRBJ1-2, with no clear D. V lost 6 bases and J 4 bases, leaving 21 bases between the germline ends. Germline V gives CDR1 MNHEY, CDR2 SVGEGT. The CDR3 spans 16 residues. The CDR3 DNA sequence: TGTGCCAGCAGCCACTCTTGGACTCGATCAACCTATGGCTACACCTTC. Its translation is CASSHSWTRSTYGYTF.